This TCR beta chain was found in a study of blood T cell repertoires in COVID-19. Study in general: Whether acute or convalescent, the COVID-19 samples came from the United States, Italy and Spain.

J lost 4 bases, V lost 1 base, and 7 bases had no gene match. The germline CDR1 and CDR2 sequences are MNHEY and SVGEGT. The CDR3 has 15 residues. Original methodology: Counts of nucleated cells, estimated from reference gene primer amplification, were obtained. The repertoire was sequenced with immunoSEQ multiplex PCR; TCRdb's copy has only in-frame clones and lacks some. The V and J calls and clone size are taken from that table; D and trimming were inferred from the DNA. The table includes 150,000 to 200,000 clones, roughly 83% detected once. The source of this sequence is a human donor in a cohort sampled during active COVID-19. This sequence joins TRBV6-2 or TRBV6-3 and TRBJ2-7; 7 nucleotides match TRBD1. Sequencing was carried out using peripheral blood. DNA of the CDR3: TGTGCCAGCAGTTACTTCCCCCGGGACAGTTACGAGCAGTACTTC. Encoded protein: CASSYFPRDSYEQYF.